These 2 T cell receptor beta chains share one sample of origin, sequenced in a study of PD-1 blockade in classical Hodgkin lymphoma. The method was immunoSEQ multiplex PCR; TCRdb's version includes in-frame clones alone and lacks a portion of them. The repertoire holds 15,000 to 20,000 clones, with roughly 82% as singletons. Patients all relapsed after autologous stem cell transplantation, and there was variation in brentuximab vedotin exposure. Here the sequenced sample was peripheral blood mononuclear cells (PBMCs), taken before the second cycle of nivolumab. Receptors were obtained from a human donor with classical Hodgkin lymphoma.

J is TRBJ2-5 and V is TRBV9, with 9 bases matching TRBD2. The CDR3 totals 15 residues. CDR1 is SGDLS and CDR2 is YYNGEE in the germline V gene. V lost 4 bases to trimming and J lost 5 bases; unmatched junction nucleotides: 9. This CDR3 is CASSREGGGAETQYF. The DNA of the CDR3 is TGTGCCAGCAGCCGAGAAGGCGGGGGGGCTGAGACCCAGTACTTC.

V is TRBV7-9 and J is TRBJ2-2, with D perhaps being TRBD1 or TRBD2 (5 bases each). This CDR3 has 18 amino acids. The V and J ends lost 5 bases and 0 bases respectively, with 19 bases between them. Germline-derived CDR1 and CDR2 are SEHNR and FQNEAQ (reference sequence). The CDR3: CASSQMMVGPTNTGELFF. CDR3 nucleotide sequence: TGTGCCAGCAGCCAAATGATGGTGGGACCGACGAACACCGGGGAGCTGTTTTTT.